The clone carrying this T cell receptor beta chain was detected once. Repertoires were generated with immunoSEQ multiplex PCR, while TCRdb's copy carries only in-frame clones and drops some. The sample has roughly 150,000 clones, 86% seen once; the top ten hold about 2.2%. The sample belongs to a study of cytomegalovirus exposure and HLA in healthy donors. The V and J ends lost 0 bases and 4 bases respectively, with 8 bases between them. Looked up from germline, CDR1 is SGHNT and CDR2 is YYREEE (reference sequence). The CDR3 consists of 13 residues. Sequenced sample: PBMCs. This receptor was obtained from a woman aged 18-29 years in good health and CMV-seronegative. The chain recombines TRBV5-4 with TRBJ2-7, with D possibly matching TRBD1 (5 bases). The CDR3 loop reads CASSLEYRYEQYF. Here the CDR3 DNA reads TGTGCCAGCAGCTTGGAATACAGGTACGAGCAGTACTTC.